This TCR beta chain was sequenced for a study of blood T cell repertoires in COVID-19. V lost 5 bases and J 4 bases, leaving 10 bases between the germline ends. The CDR3 loop spans 13 amino acids. Germline V gives CDR1 MGHRA, CDR2 YSYEKL. Sequencing was performed with immunoSEQ multiplex PCR; in TCRdb, only in-frame clones are kept and a portion is missing. The profile shows 30,000 or so clones, about 90% of them singletons. The TCR sequence derives from a human donor in a cohort sampled during active COVID-19. V and J are TRBV4-1 and TRBJ2-3; no clear D gene. Material for sequencing was peripheral blood. CDR3 sequence: CASSVSPADTQYF. The CDR3 region has the DNA TGCGCCAGCAGCGTTAGCCCCGCAGATACGCAGTATTTT.